The TCR beta chain described here comes from a study of spatial heterogeneity in lung cancer. This CDR3 comprises 15 residues. With 8 bases clipped from V and 1 base from J, the junction kept 9 bases outside the gene matches. All TCR cDNA molecules were individually tagged with a unique molecular identifier. TCRdb fed the 5' RACE reads into MiXCR, producing one record per CDR3 protein. The sample consists of approximately 40,000 distinct CDR3 sequences, approximately 7% of them appearing once. Time point in this sample: sample taken at primary tumor resection. Whole RNA, which was extracted from tumor, nontumor lung tissue or frozen PBMC, was sequenced without any cell sorting.

The material sequenced was PBMCs, taken at surgery. The rearrangement uses TRBV23-1 and TRBJ2-3; 7 bases match TRBD2. TRBV23-1 carries the ORF label, with uncertain function. The origin of this receptor is a female donor with early-stage non-small cell lung cancer. CDR3 sequence (DNA): TGCGCCAGCTGTCCCCGGAGCGGGGGCACAGATACGCAGTATTTT. The encoded protein is CASCPRSGGTDTQYF.